A single sample is the source of the 29 T cell receptor beta chains below, sequenced in a study of blood T cell repertoires in COVID-19. Some clones are missing from TCRdb's copy, which holds only in-frame ones; the method was immunoSEQ multiplex PCR. This table has over 100,000 clones, about four fifths appearing once. The sequenced sample consisted of peripheral blood. The receptors come from a woman aged 55-69 years with acute or convalescent COVID-19.

This chain uses TRBV4-1 with TRBJ1-2, with 8 positions matching TRBD1. Per germline, CDR1 MGHRA and CDR2 YSYEKL. The CDR3 is 14 amino acids. V lost 0 bases, J lost 4 bases, and 1 base stayed unmatched. In DNA form, the CDR3 reads TGCGCCAGCAGCCAAGATGGACAGGGCTATGGCTACACCTTC. This sequence encodes CASSQDGQGYGYTF.

This clone was recorded a few times. This rearrangement joins TRBV12-3 or TRBV12-4 to TRBJ1-6; a weak D match, TRBD1 (6 bases). CDR3 size: 13 residues. V was cut by 2 bases and J by 11 bases, with 10 bases left in between. In DNA form, the CDR3 reads TGTGCCAGCAGTTTAACAGGGCGAACACCCCTCCACTTT. Protein: CASSLTGRTPLHF.

This clone was seen more than once but under ten times. V and J are TRBV6-5 and TRBJ1-2; D gene unclear. Germline V gene lookup returns CDR1 MNHEY and CDR2 SVGAGI. This CDR3 region has 13 residues. V shed 6 bases and J shed 6 bases, with 14 bases lying between them. The CDR3 region is CASRGLSDHGYTF. For the CDR3, the DNA is TGTGCCAGCAGGGGCCTTTCAGATCATGGCTACACCTTC.

The gene calls are TRBV5-1 and TRBJ2-2; TRBD1 matches 7 bases. The CDR3 is 14 residues long. V lost 2 bases to trimming and J lost 4 bases; unmatched junction nucleotides: 2. In germline, CDR1 is SGHRS, CDR2 YFSETQ. CDR3 in DNA: TGCGCCAGCAGCTTCTCAGGGGGCACCGGGGAGCTGTTTTTT. Protein sequence: CASSFSGGTGELFF.

V is TRBV6-5 and J is TRBJ2-3; D may be TRBD2 (6 bases). Looked up from germline, CDR1 is MNHEY and CDR2 is SVGAGI. The CDR3 contains 15 residues. The germline V and J ends were trimmed by 6 bases and 0 bases, with 13 bases remaining between them. DNA for the CDR3: TGTGCCAGCAGCGTTCTAGCGACGAGCACAGATACGCAGTATTTT. The encoded protein is CASSVLATSTDTQYF.

This chain uses TRBV2 with TRBJ2-1, with 8 bases identical to TRBD1. V lost 3 bases and J lost 14; bases outside the gene matches: 9. This CDR3 region has 13 residues. From germline, CDR1 is SNHLY and CDR2 FYNNEI. CDR3 in amino acids: CASSDRQGRQEFF. CDR3 DNA: TGTGCCAGCAGTGATAGACAGGGGAGACAGGAGTTCTTC.

This clone occurred a few times. This chain connects TRBV3-1 (or the pseudogene TRBV3-2) to TRBJ1-2; D may be TRBD1 (5 bases). There are 11 residues in the CDR3. Trimming cost V 6 bases and J 8 bases, with 10 bases left between them. The germline V gene encodes CDR1 LGHDT and CDR2 YNNKEL (reference sequence). The CDR3 loop is CASSWGGGYTF. The CDR3 bases are TGTGCCAGCAGTTGGGGGGGAGGCTACACCTTC.

The genes are TRBV2 and TRBJ1-1; 8 nucleotides line up with TRBD1. V lost 6 bases to trimming and J lost 4 bases; unmatched junction nucleotides: 4. The CDR3 sequence is 13 residues long. Germline CDR1 reads SNHLY; CDR2 reads FYNNEI. Written as DNA, the CDR3 is TGTGCCAGCAGCTCACAGGGGGGCACTGAAGCTTTCTTT. This codes for CASSSQGGTEAFF. Drawing the rest from reference TRBV2 and TRBJ1-1, the complete variable domain is EPEVTQTPSHQVTQMGQEVILRCVPISNHLYFYWYRQILGQKVEFLVSFYNNEISEKSEIFDDQFSVERPDGSNFTLKIRSTKLEDSAMYFCASSSQGGTEAFFGQGTRLTVV.

The chain links TRBV15 to TRBJ1-1; 8 nucleotides match TRBD1. With 5 bases clipped from V and 3 bases from J, the junction kept 11 bases outside the gene matches. Germline loops: CDR1 LNHNV, CDR2 YYDKDF (reference sequence). This CDR3 has 16 residues. The CDR3 DNA sequence: TGTGCCACCAGCCCGGACAGGGAGATGATGGACACTGAAGCTTTCTTT. As protein: CATSPDREMMDTEAFF.

V is TRBV19 and J is TRBJ1-2; TRBD1 matches at 9 bases. Germline V gene data show CDR1 as LNHDA and CDR2 as SQIVND (reference sequence). The V segment lost 6 bases and the J segment 3 bases; nucleotides outside the gene matches: 14. This CDR3 comprises 17 residues. The CDR3: CASSPGTGRKTDYGYTF. CDR3 nucleotides: TGTGCCAGTAGCCCCGGGACAGGGAGAAAAACGGACTATGGCTACACCTTC. Variable domain in full (rest from reference TRBV19 and TRBJ1-2): DGGITQSPKYLFRKEGQNVTLSCEQNLNHDAMYWYRQDPGQGLRLIYYSQIVNDFQKGDIAEGYSVSREKKESFPLTVTSAQKNPTAFYLCASSPGTGRKTDYGYTFGSGTRLTVV.

The chain recombines TRBV3-1 (or the pseudogene TRBV3-2) with TRBJ1-2; D perhaps matches TRBD1 (5 bases). CDR1 is LGHDT and CDR2 is YNNKEL in the germline V gene (reference sequence). The CDR3 totals 14 residues. V was clipped by 0 bases and J by 4 bases, with 9 bases between them. CDR3: CASSQDMGGYGYTF. CDR3 DNA: TGTGCCAGCAGCCAAGATATGGGGGGCTATGGCTACACCTTC.

The chain has TRBV2 and TRBJ1-4; a weak D match, TRBD1 (5 bases). Germline V lookup: CDR1 SNHLY, CDR2 FYNNEI. V lost 2 bases and J 4 bases, leaving 8 bases between the germline ends. The CDR3 is 14 amino acids. DNA of the CDR3: TGTGCCAGCAGTGAACAGGGAATTAATGAAAAACTGTTTTTT. Translating it yields CASSEQGINEKLFF.

The chain combines TRBV12-5 with TRBJ1-1; D gene uncertain. The V and J ends lost 0 bases and 2 bases respectively, with 13 bases between them. The CDR3 has 16 residues. Germline-derived CDR1 and CDR2 are LGHNT and FRNRAP. The CDR3 sequence: CASGLVRPTANTEAFF. The DNA of the CDR3 is TGTGCTAGTGGTTTGGTACGCCCCACAGCTAACACTGAAGCTTTCTTT.

The rearrangement joins TRBV30 to TRBJ1-6; D remains ambiguous. The CDR3 has 13 residues. V lost 3 bases and J 6 bases, leaving 9 bases between the germline ends. Looked up from germline, CDR1 is GTSNPN and CDR2 is SVGIG (reference sequence). The CDR3 DNA is TGTGCCTGGAGCGCGGGGATTAATTCACCCCTCCACTTT. This sequence encodes CAWSAGINSPLHF. Filled out from reference TRBV30 and TRBJ1-6, the complete variable domain reads SQTIHQWPATLVQPVGSPLSLECTVEGTSNPNLYWYRQAAGRGLQLLFYSVGIGQISSEVPQNLSASRPQDRQFILSSKKLLLSDSGFYLCAWSAGINSPLHFGNGTRLTVT.

The V gene is TRBV30, the J gene TRBJ2-1, with 10 nucleotides matching TRBD1. The CDR3 totals 14 residues. V gave up 1 base and J gave up 9 bases; unmatched junction bases: 6. The germline CDR1 and CDR2 sequences are GTSNPN and SVGIG (reference sequence). CDR3 coding DNA: TGTGCCTGGAGTGCCGGGACAGGGGTCGGTGAGCAGTTCTTC. As protein: CAWSAGTGVGEQFF.

The chain carries TRBV11-2 and TRBJ2-5, with a possible D match to TRBD1 (6 bases). This CDR3 region has 14 residues. Germline V gives CDR1 SGHAT, CDR2 FQNNGV. V lost 6 bases and J 4 bases, leaving 15 bases between the germline ends. The CDR3 nucleotides read TGTGCCAGCAGACTGTCAGGGGAGCGAGAGACCCAGTACTTC. Protein sequence: CASRLSGERETQYF. The whole variable domain, filled in from reference TRBV11-2 and TRBJ2-5, reads EAGVAQSPRYKIIEKRQSVAFWCNPISGHATLYWYQQILGQGPKLLIQFQNNGVVDDSQLPKDRFSAERLKGVDSTLKIQPAKLEDSAVYLCASRLSGERETQYFGPGTRLLVL.

The chain uses TRBV18 and TRBJ1-5, with D possibly matching TRBD1 (6 bases). The CDR3 sequence is 15 residues long. Germline V gene lookup returns CDR1 KGHSH and CDR2 LQKENI. V dropped 3 bases and J dropped 0 bases, with 9 bases sitting between them. The CDR3 sequence is CASSPTGYSNQPQHF. The CDR3 coding sequence is TGTGCCAGCTCACCTACAGGGTATAGCAATCAGCCCCAGCATTTT.

V is TRBV12-3 or TRBV12-4 and J is TRBJ1-1; tentative D call: TRBD1 (5 bases). The CDR3 runs 13 residues. The V gene lost 4 bases and the J gene lost 3 bases, with 9 bases spanning the gap. The CDR3 DNA follows: TGTGCCAGCAGTTGGGGCCTTTACACTGAAGCTTTCTTT. Encoded protein: CASSWGLYTEAFF.

The sample holds a few counts of this clone. The chain recombines TRBV2 with TRBJ2-1; 7 nucleotides agree with TRBD1. CDR1 is SNHLY, CDR2 FYNNEI, per germline. The CDR3 is 13 residues long. Trimming cost V 8 bases and J 10 bases; bases outside gene matches: 11. The CDR3 protein is CASRKGGSWEQFF. The CDR3 coding sequence is TGTGCCAGCCGCAAAGGGGGCTCCTGGGAGCAGTTCTTC.

The chain recombines TRBV19 with TRBJ1-2; the match to TRBD1 covers 8 bases. The CDR3 runs to 13 residues. The J segment lost 13 bases and the V segment lost 7 bases, leaving 14 bases of the junction unmatched. Germline V CDR1 and CDR2: LNHDA, SQIVND (reference sequence). CDR3 residues: CASTTRTGTTPTF. As DNA, the CDR3 is TGTGCCAGTACGACACGGACAGGGACAACCCCCACCTTC.

The CDR3 DNA reads TGTGCCAGCAGCTCCCTCAGGGGTAGTTACCATGAGCAGTTCTTC. Translating it yields CASSSLRGSYHEQFF. The V and J genes are TRBV7-9 and TRBJ2-1, with D perhaps TRBD1 (6 bases). CDR1 is SEHNR and CDR2 is FQNEAQ in the germline V gene (reference sequence). This CDR3 is 15 amino acids long. Trimming removed 4 bases at V and 8 bases at J, with 18 bases between.

This chain joins TRBV7-3 and TRBJ2-3, with a possible D match to TRBD2 (5 bases). Germline CDR1 and CDR2: SGHTA and FQGTGA. The CDR3 sequence is 17 residues long. With 7 bases removed from V and 6 bases from J, the gap between germline ends came to 26 bases. Written as DNA, the CDR3 is TGTGCCAGCACCCCTCCCACCGGACTCGGTACCGGGGATACGCAGTATTTT. Its translation: CASTPPTGLGTGDTQYF.

The gene calls are TRBV7-9 and TRBJ1-2; the D is unclear. The CDR3 consists of 14 residues. V was pared by 2 bases and J by 6 bases, with 13 bases between. Germline values: CDR1 SEHNR, CDR2 FQNEAQ (reference sequence). CDR3 bases: TGTGCCAGCAGCTTATCCGTCGGGCGGGATGGCTACACCTTC. It codes for CASSLSVGRDGYTF. Together with reference TRBV7-9 and TRBJ1-2, the CDR3 gives the full variable domain: DTGVSQNPRHKITKRGQNVTFRCDPISEHNRLYWYRQTLGQGPEFLTYFQNEAQLEKSRLLSDRFSAERPKGSFSTLEIQRTEQGDSAMYLCASSLSVGRDGYTFGSGTRLTVV.

J is TRBJ1-2 and V is TRBV6-5; 8 positions match TRBD1. The CDR3 is 14 residues long. The germline V gene has CDR1 MNHEY and CDR2 SVGAGI. Germline trimming cut 2 bases from V and 8 bases from J; bases unmatched to any gene: 7. CDR3: CASSYGTGGKGYTF. CDR3 DNA: TGTGCCAGCAGTTACGGCACAGGGGGTAAGGGCTACACCTTC.

The gene calls are TRBV2 and TRBJ2-2; 7 positions agree with TRBD2. The CDR3 loop spans 16 amino acids. The trim removed 5 bases at V and 4 bases at J, leaving 10 bases unmatched. Germline V gives CDR1 SNHLY, CDR2 FYNNEI. CDR3: CASSSRLAGSTGELFF. DNA for the CDR3: TGTGCCAGCAGTTCCCGACTAGCCGGGAGCACCGGGGAGCTGTTTTTT. Full variable domain (missing parts from reference TRBV2 and TRBJ2-2): EPEVTQTPSHQVTQMGQEVILRCVPISNHLYFYWYRQILGQKVEFLVSFYNNEISEKSEIFDDQFSVERPDGSNFTLKIRSTKLEDSAMYFCASSSRLAGSTGELFFGEGSRLTVL.

This chain connects TRBV2 to TRBJ2-5; tentatively, D is TRBD1 (6 bases). Looked up from germline, CDR1 is SNHLY and CDR2 is FYNNEI. The V end lost 1 base, the J end lost 1 base, and 16 bases lay between the germline ends. The CDR3 consists of 17 residues. In DNA, the CDR3 is TGTGCCAGCAGTGAAGTAGCAGACAGGACGACCCAAGAGACCCAGTACTTC. Its protein product is CASSEVADRTTQETQYF.

This clone was detected only once. This chain uses TRBV23-1 with TRBJ1-3, with D tentatively TRBD1 (5 bases). TRBV23-1 qualifies as an ORF whose function is uncertain. The CDR3 consists of 13 residues. V lost 9 bases to trimming and J lost 4 bases, with 13 bases between them. The CDR3, as DNA: TGCGCCAGATGGGGAGGGGCCGGAAACACCATATATTTT. Residues: CARWGGAGNTIYF.

The chain carries TRBV5-4 and TRBJ1-2; tentative D call: TRBD1 (5 bases). Trimming took 2 bases from V and 13 from J, leaving 15 bases between them. This CDR3 comprises 12 residues. Germline lookup yields CDR1 SGHNT and CDR2 YYREEE (reference sequence). The CDR3 DNA follows: TGTGCCAGCAGCTTTGACGACAGTATGTGCACCTTC. Encoded protein: CASSFDDSMCTF.

This chain connects TRBV18 to TRBJ2-1; possible D gene TRBD2, 6 bases. Per germline, CDR1 KGHSH and CDR2 LQKENI. V lost 8 bases and J lost 5, with 10 bases in between. The length of the CDR3 is 12 residues. CDR3 nucleotide sequence: TGTGCCAGCCGGAGGGAGAACAATGAGCAGTTCTTC. This encodes CASRRENNEQFF.